The sequence of this T cell receptor (beta chain) was determined in a study of blood T cell repertoires in COVID-19. Across the study: Acute-phase and convalescent COVID-19 samples originated in the United States, Italy and Spain. T cells, B-cell-depleted T cells, or PBMCs supplied cDNA or gDNA.

Original processing methods: The authors estimated nucleated cell counts from reference gene primer amplification. TCRdb keeps only in-frame clones here, not all; method: immunoSEQ multiplex PCR. The D gene and trimming were derived from the DNA, and the V and J assignments and clone size from that table. The sample holds around 280,000 clones, around 81% seen once. Trimming took off 7 bases at V and 2 bases at J, with 16 bases between the two ends. Germline CDR1 reads MNHEY; CDR2 reads SVGAGI. This CDR3 comprises 15 residues. This clone was counted between two and nine times. This chain links TRBV6-5 with TRBJ2-3, with TRBD2 as a possible D gene (5 bases). This clonotype was obtained from a woman aged 50 to 60 with active or convalescent COVID-19. The material sequenced was peripheral blood. The CDR3 DNA reads as TGTGCCAGCACGCGGCCTCCGGGATACACAGATACGCAGTATTTT. Protein product: CASTRPPGYTDTQYF.